This T cell receptor beta chain was identified in a study of neurological immune-mediated disorders (dated by TCRdb to between 2017 and 2020). Background for the entire study: Among the approximately 35 multiple sclerosis patients, approximately 30 had relapsing-remitting MS and 3 had secondary progressive MS. The cohort included approximately 70 subjects: some 14 with HAM/TSP, about 34 with multiple sclerosis, and 20 healthy controls. Peripheral blood TCR-beta repertoires from HTLV-I-associated myelopathy (HAM/TSP) patients, multiple sclerosis patients and healthy controls were compared by UMI-based sequencing. The approximately 100 TCR-beta libraries included longitudinal samples, technical triplicates and paired sorted CD4+ and CD8+ T-cell subsets alongside PBMC samples.

The investigation overall reported the following: Phylogenetic analysis grouped repertoires from 18 of 34 MS patients into a cluster of related CDR3 sequences, suggesting a possible repertoire-level signature. The highest TCR clonal expansion was observed in HAM/TSP patients, whereas the lowest was observed in MS patients, even when compared with healthy controls. No association of the MS cluster with clinical or MRI features was observed, and the need for larger cohorts was stated by the authors. Expanded clones from different subjects shared no identical CDR3 amino acid sequences, which suggests that TCR-beta repertoires were private in all groups.

cDNA was synthesized by template-switch 5'RACE using a primer carrying a 10-nucleotide random unique molecular identifier by which each TCR transcript was tagged. Over 200 million TCR-beta sequences, covering 15-18 subjects, were produced in each sequencing run. The RNeasy kit was used to extract total RNA. The KAPA Real-time Library Amplification kit was used to amplify TCR-beta VDJ regions with primers for the TCR constant region and the 5'RACE anchor. Sample indexes and Illumina adaptors were added in a first PCR, after which library yield was increased in a second PCR. After Ampure bead purification, the roughly 650 bp TCR product was size-selected on a 2% E-gel SizeSelection system. Library quality was checked on a Bioanalyzer, concentration was measured with Qubit, and libraries were quantified with the Kapa Library Quantification kit before pooling. An Illumina HiSeq 2500 was used to sequence the libraries paired-end at 2 x 150 bp. To increase sequence diversity, roughly 24-31% phiX was spiked into each library pool. The original pipeline was this. Quality-filtered reads were processed with the UMI-based MiGEC pipeline, and over 75% of raw TCR sequences were removed by the MiGEC pipeline during error correction. IMGT germline references were used for alignment of VDJ genes, and clonotypes were defined by a unique CDR3 amino acid sequence together with V-J genes. Clonal expansion, Shannon diversity and CDR3 relatedness were evaluated with VDJtools (CalcPairwiseDistances, ClusterSamples), while phylogenetic trees were built in CLCbio workbench. Clones with at least 8 unique UMIs were defined as expanded, with this threshold being based on coefficient-of-variation modelling across technical triplicates. TCRdb took the public reads, trimmed them with fastp at Q25, ran MiXCR for clone calling and kept in-frame beta chains. Here each entry gathers all rows of one CDR3 protein and keeps the most common genes and DNA. It is TCRdb's table, rather than the study itself, that gives the V and J calls and clone size. This sample holds about 55,000 distinct CDR3 sequences; about 4.2% were observed only once. The top ten constitute about 2% of the sample.

The CDR3 has 14 amino acids, counting the end cysteine and phenylalanine. The DNA shown is the 42-base CDR3, in frame from base 1. According to the germline V gene, CDR1 reads MGHRA and CDR2 reads YSYEKL. For this chain, trimming is 3 bases at the V end and 4 bases at the J end, and the number of junction bases without a gene match is 4. TCR libraries for sorted subsets were made from under 1.1 million sorted CD4+ or CD8+ T cells. The multiple sclerosis patients were enrolled in a US clinical protocol that used magnetic resonance imaging to evaluate disease progression. PBMCs were separated from peripheral blood using Ficoll-Hypaque density gradient centrifugation and then cryopreserved in liquid nitrogen. Paired sorted CD4+ and CD8+ subsets came from healthy controls, HAM/TSP patients and MS patients. This clonotype was seen ten or more times. No antigen is known for it. No clone much larger than this one lies a single base away; base qualities are absent.

The rearrangement combines TRBV4-1 with TRBJ1-1; 8 nucleotides in the junction match TRBD1. The TCR comes from a woman aged 40-49 years with multiple sclerosis. Sample: CD4+ T cells from blood. The DNA sequence is given as TGCGCCAGCAGCCAGGCAGGGGGCATCACTGAAGCTTTCTTT. Its product reads: CASSQAGGITEAFF.